These 20 T cell receptor beta chains came from one sample sequenced in a study of blood T cells in healthy people across ages. With a J-beta primer mix and a sample-barcoded 5' primer, a second PCR ran about 7 to 12 cycles. From the 5' RACE reads, TCRdb called clonotypes with MiXCR, one entry per CDR3 protein. The sample includes fewer than 2,000,000 distinct CDR3 sequences, 35% to 50% of them seen just once. Material for sequencing was blood. These receptors all come from a human donor in good health.

This clonotype was detected only once. This may arise from a read error, as a much more abundant clone is one base away. V usage is TRBV7-6 and J usage is TRBJ2-1, with D perhaps matching TRBD2 (6 bases). The CDR3 length is 17 residues. Germline CDR1 and CDR2: SGHVS and FNYEAQ. CDR3 DNA: TGTGCCAGCAGCGCGATTCCGCTAGCGAGCTCCTACAATGAGCGGTTCTTC. It yields the protein CASSAIPLASSYNERFF.

The chain combines TRBV4-3 with TRBJ1-1; D uncertain. CDR1 is LGHNA and CDR2 is YSLEER in the germline V gene. The V end was cut by 1 base, the J end by 3 bases, with 12 bases between. The CDR3 totals 15 residues. In DNA form, the CDR3 reads TGCGCCAGCAGCCAAGGTTTACGGGTGGACACTGAAGCTTTCTTT. Its protein product is CASSQGLRVDTEAFF.

This chain joins TRBV5-6 and TRBJ1-2; 12 positions match TRBD1. In germline, CDR1 is SGHDT, CDR2 YYEEEE. J gave up 7 bases and V 1 base, and 11 bases lay outside the gene matches. The CDR3 spans 17 residues. The CDR3: CASSLIRDRGLGVGYTF. The CDR3 coding sequence is TGTGCCAGCAGCTTGATTCGGGACAGGGGGCTTGGGGTTGGCTACACCTTC.

This clonotype was found a few times. The chain couples TRBV29-1 to TRBJ2-5; 7 bases are shared with TRBD1. V was pared by 3 bases and J by 6 bases, with 4 bases of the junction left unmatched. The CDR3 has 12 amino acids. Germline CDR1 and CDR2: SQVTM and ANQGSEA. For the CDR3, the DNA is TGCAGCGTTGACAAGGGGGCGCAGACCCAGTACTTC. Its protein is CSVDKGAQTQYF.

The V gene is TRBV28, the J gene TRBJ2-3, with D hard to call. Per germline, CDR1 MDHEN and CDR2 SYDVKM. The V end was cut by 7 bases, the J end by 1 base, with 21 bases between. The CDR3 totals 17 residues. CDR3 protein: CASNHWRPAGGTDTQYF. In nucleotides, the CDR3 is TGTGCCAGCAATCATTGGCGGCCCGCTGGTGGCACAGATACGCAGTATTTT.

This clonotype appeared a few times. The chain combines TRBV12-3 or TRBV12-4 with TRBJ1-2, with TRBD1 matching 8 bases. Trimming removed 5 bases from V and 7 bases from J; junction bases left unmatched: 12. The CDR3 runs 15 residues. The CDR3 bases are TGTGCCAGCAGTCCAAGACTACAGGGGGGCGGTGGCTACACCTTC. It yields the protein CASSPRLQGGGGYTF.

The chain carries TRBV6-6 and TRBJ1-2; 9 bases are shared with TRBD1. The V gene's germline CDR1 is MNHNY and CDR2 SVGAGI (reference sequence). CDR3 length: 14 residues. Trimming cost V 2 bases and J 8 bases; bases outside gene matches: 6. The CDR3 reads CASSYGTGGAGYTF. CDR3 DNA sequence: TGTGCCAGCAGTTACGGTACAGGGGGCGCAGGCTACACCTTC.

V usage is TRBV25-1 and J usage is TRBJ2-3; TRBD2 aligns across 9 bases. The J segment lost 2 bases and the V segment lost 8 bases, leaving 5 bases of the junction unmatched. Germline loops: CDR1 MGHDK, CDR2 SYGVNS. The CDR3 sequence is 14 residues long. CDR3: CASATSGNTDTQYF. The CDR3 DNA follows: TGTGCCAGCGCGACTAGCGGAAACACAGATACGCAGTATTTT.

This clonotype appeared once. J is TRBJ2-3 and V is TRBV7-9, with 16 bases aligning to TRBD2. The CDR3 loop spans 18 amino acids. The germline V gene encodes CDR1 SEHNR and CDR2 FQNEAQ (reference sequence). With 4 bases clipped from V and 5 bases from J, the junction kept 9 bases outside the gene matches. The CDR3 reads CASSSGLAGGRLKDTQYF. The CDR3 coding sequence is TGTGCCAGCAGCTCGGGACTAGCGGGGGGGCGGTTGAAAGATACGCAGTATTTT.

J is TRBJ2-7 and V is TRBV6-5, with D perhaps matching TRBD1 (6 bases). Trimming stripped 5 bases from V and 0 bases from J, with 14 bases between. This CDR3 is built from 15 residues. Germline CDR1 MNHEY, CDR2 SVGAGI. CDR3 in amino acids: CASSAQGQSSYEQYF. CDR3 nucleotide sequence: TGTGCCAGCAGTGCCCAGGGACAAAGCTCCTACGAGCAGTACTTC.

The genes are TRBV14 and TRBJ2-1; 7 bases are shared with TRBD2. The junction had 10 bases not matched to a gene; V was cut back by 4 bases and J by 7 bases. CDR1 and CDR2 (germline): SGHDN, FVKESK. CDR3 length equals 15 residues. CDR3 nucleotides: TGTGCCAGCAGCCTCTACTCGGAGGGAGGGAATGAGCAGTTCTTC. As protein: CASSLYSEGGNEQFF.

The chain uses TRBV6-5 and TRBJ2-1; TRBD1 matches at 7 bases. The J call is uncertain, as TRBJ2-7 better fits the DNA end. The CDR3 spans 13 residues. Germline V gene data show CDR1 as MNHEY and CDR2 as SVGAGI. The CDR3 DNA reads TGTGCCAGCAGTTATGGCAGGGGGACCGAGCAGTACTTC. It yields the protein CASSYGRGTEQYF.

The chain recombines TRBV3-1 with TRBJ2-1; tentative D call: TRBD1 (5 bases). V was shortened by 0 bases and J by 10 bases, with 22 bases between the two germline ends. Germline V gene sequence: CDR1 LGHDT, CDR2 YNNKEL (reference sequence). The CDR3 is made up of 17 amino acids. The CDR3 DNA follows: TGTGCCAGCAGCCAAGATAGCTGGACAACCGCCCTCAGGGAGCAGTTCTTC. It encodes CASSQDSWTTALREQFF.

V is TRBV10-3 and J is TRBJ1-5; possible D gene TRBD1, 5 bases. Germline lookup yields CDR1 ENHRY and CDR2 SYGVKD. V shed 6 bases and J shed 1 base, with 16 bases lying between them. CDR3 length: 16 amino acids. Written as DNA, the CDR3 is TGTGCCATCAGCGACTCCGTGGGGGTGAGCAATCAGCCCCAGCATTTT. Amino acids: CAISDSVGVSNQPQHF.

CDR3 DNA: TGTGCCAGCAGCATAAATAGGGAGGGGAACTATGGCTACACCTTC. It yields the protein CASSINREGNYGYTF. This chain joins TRBV7-3 and TRBJ1-2, with D perhaps TRBD1 (5 bases). The V and J ends lost 5 bases and 2 bases respectively, with 15 bases between them. Per the germline V gene, CDR1 is SGHTA and CDR2 is FQGTGA. The CDR3 runs to 15 residues.

The rearrangement uses TRBV29-1 and TRBJ1-1, with 9 positions matching TRBD1. J gave up 9 bases and V 7 bases, and 9 bases lay outside the gene matches. CDR1 is SQVTM and CDR2 is ANQGSEA in the germline V gene. The CDR3 has 12 amino acids. CDR3 residues: CSALTGGNKAFF. As DNA, the CDR3 is TGCAGCGCACTGACAGGGGGGAATAAAGCTTTCTTT.

This clonotype was picked up a small number of times. The V call is TRBV7-9, the J call TRBJ2-7; possible D gene TRBD2, 5 bases. Germline loops: CDR1 SEHNR, CDR2 FQNEAQ (reference sequence). CDR3 length: 15 amino acids. V lost 5 bases, J lost 0 bases, and 14 bases lay in between. The CDR3 loop reads CASSVGGPSSYEQYF. The DNA of the CDR3 is TGTGCCAGCAGCGTCGGAGGCCCGAGCTCCTACGAGCAGTACTTC.

This clonotype turned up a few times. The chain links TRBV29-1 to TRBJ2-4; 9 nucleotides match TRBD1. The J call may be mistaken, given a closer DNA end match to TRBJ2-7. Germline-derived CDR1 and CDR2 are SQVTM and ANQGSEA. The CDR3 loop spans 13 amino acids. CDR3 DNA sequence: TGCAGCGCCCGGGACAGGGCCCTCTACGAGCAGTACTTC. This translates into CSARDRALYEQYF.

V and J are TRBV29-1 and TRBJ2-1, with 8 bases lining up with TRBD1. Germline V gene sequence: CDR1 SQVTM, CDR2 ANQGSEA. Germline trimming cut 6 bases from V and 5 bases from J; bases unmatched to any gene: 3. This CDR3 is 12 amino acids long. CDR3 DNA sequence: TGCAGCGTGACAGGGGAGAACAATGAGCAGTTCTTC. Translation: CSVTGENNEQFF.

This clonotype was seen a handful of times. This chain joins TRBV4-3 and TRBJ1-2; the D gene is possibly TRBD1 (5 bases). CDR3 size: 16 residues. Germline V gene lookup returns CDR1 LGHNA and CDR2 YSLEER. Trimming pared 5 bases from V and 8 bases from J, leaving 24 bases between. The CDR3 DNA reads as TGCGCCAGCAGCTCGCGTCAGGGACCCCTATGGGACGGCTACACCTTC. Translated: CASSSRQGPLWDGYTF.